The sample holds a few counts of the clone carrying this T cell receptor beta chain. The sample is drawn from a study of blood T cells in healthy people across ages. On the study more broadly: Every two T cells gave about one barcoded beta molecule via template switching.

A second PCR, run for roughly 7 to 11 cycles, used a sample-barcoded 5' primer plus a J-beta primer mix. TCRdb fed the 5' RACE reads into MiXCR, producing one record per CDR3 protein. The sample has 1.5 million to 2 million distinct CDR3 sequences, under 30% seen once; the top ten hold approximately 7.7%. Sequenced sample: blood. The sequence was collected from a woman aged 30 to 39 in good health.

The CDR3 reads CASSFRPGGSGQETQYF. The CDR3 region has the DNA TGTGCCAGCAGTTTCCGACCAGGTGGATCGGGCCAAGAGACCCAGTACTTC. V gene TRBV28 combines with J gene TRBJ2-7, with D unresolved. Matching the DNA end better, TRBJ2-5 makes the J call doubtful. The V gene's germline CDR1 is MDHEN and CDR2 SYDVKM. CDR3 length: 17 amino acids.